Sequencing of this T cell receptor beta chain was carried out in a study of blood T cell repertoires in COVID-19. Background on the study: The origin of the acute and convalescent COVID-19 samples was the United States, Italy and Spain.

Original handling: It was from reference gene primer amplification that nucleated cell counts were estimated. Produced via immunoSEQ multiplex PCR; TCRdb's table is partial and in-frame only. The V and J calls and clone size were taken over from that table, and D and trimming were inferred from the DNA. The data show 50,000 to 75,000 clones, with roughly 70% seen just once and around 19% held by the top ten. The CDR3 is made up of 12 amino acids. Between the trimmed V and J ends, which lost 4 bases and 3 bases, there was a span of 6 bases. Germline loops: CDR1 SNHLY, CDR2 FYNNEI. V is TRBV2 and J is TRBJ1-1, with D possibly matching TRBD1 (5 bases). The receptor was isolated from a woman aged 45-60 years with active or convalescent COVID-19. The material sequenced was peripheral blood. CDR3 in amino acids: CASSVQDTEAFF. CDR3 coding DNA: TGTGCCAGCAGTGTACAGGACACTGAAGCTTTCTTT.